Below are 21 T cell receptor beta chains sequenced from a single sample in a study of Ad26.COV2.S vaccination and SARS-CoV-2 variants. Treatment of the sample: roughly 20 received Ad26.COV2.S at low or high dose, single or two shots; about 5 received placebo; per-sample allocation not given. Sampling occurred on day 63 after the first vaccine or placebo injection. Method: immunoSEQ multiplex PCR; TCRdb's copy keeps in-frame clones and lacks some. The table shows around 500,000 clones, with approximately 90% occurring only once. Sequenced here: peripheral blood, sampled in a trial of Ad26.COV2.S vaccine versus placebo. These TCRs come from a person aged 18 to 59 who received the Ad26.COV2.S COVID-19 vaccine or a placebo.

V and J are TRBV18 and TRBJ2-6; TRBD1 is a possible D gene (5 bases). Trimming removed 1 base at V and 1 base at J, with 17 bases between. The CDR3 has 19 residues. Germline V gene sequence: CDR1 KGHSH, CDR2 LQKENI. The CDR3 protein is CASSPQLGLGVSGANVLTF. As DNA, the CDR3 is TGTGCCAGCTCACCACAGCTAGGCTTAGGGGTTTCTGGGGCCAACGTCCTGACTTTC.

The CDR3 region is CASRKEGGAGNTEAFF. CDR3 sequence (DNA): TGTGCCAGCAGAAAAGAGGGGGGGGCCGGGAACACTGAAGCTTTCTTT. V and J are TRBV28 and TRBJ1-1, with D possibly TRBD1 on 6 matching bases. Trimming left V 6 bases short and J 1 base short, with 18 bases between. The CDR3 has 16 amino acids. Germline loops: CDR1 MDHEN, CDR2 SYDVKM.

The rearrangement links TRBV21-1 to TRBJ1-2; the table's D call, TRBD1, was not checked against the DNA. TRBV21-1 is termed a pseudogene. The length of the CDR3 is 17 residues. The CDR3 DNA sequence: TGTGCCAGCAGCAAAAAAGTGAGGGACAGGGTTGGGTATGGCTACACCTTC. This gives the protein CASSKKVRDRVGYGYTF.

The gene calls are TRBV6-5 and TRBJ1-4, with D perhaps TRBD1 (6 bases). This CDR3 has 15 residues. Germline CDR1 MNHEY, CDR2 SVGAGI. The V gene lost 2 bases and the J gene lost 5 bases, with 12 bases spanning the gap. The CDR3 nucleotides are TGTGCCAGCAGTTACCGGGGGGGGCCGAATGAAAAACTGTTTTTT. Protein: CASSYRGGPNEKLFF.

This chain links TRBV11-2 with TRBJ1-6, with unresolved D. The V and J ends lost 6 bases and 4 bases respectively, with 16 bases between them. The CDR3 is 16 residues long. The germline V gene encodes CDR1 SGHAT and CDR2 FQNNGV. This CDR3 is CASRNLRSGYNSPLHF. The CDR3 coding sequence is TGTGCCAGCAGAAACCTGAGGAGCGGGTATAATTCACCCCTCCACTTT.

This chain joins TRBV4-2 and TRBJ2-7; D may match TRBD1 or TRBD2 (5 bases each). The CDR3 length is 13 residues. In germline, CDR1 is LGHNA, CDR2 YNFKEQ. V was clipped by 5 bases and J by 3 bases, with 11 bases between them. The CDR3 nucleotides read TGTGCCAGCAGCTCCCGGGACGGCTACGAGCAGTACTTC. Translated, it gives CASSSRDGYEQYF.

This rearrangement joins TRBV18 to TRBJ2-6, with unresolved D. Germline lookup yields CDR1 KGHSH and CDR2 LQKENI. Trimming cost V 6 bases and J 1 base, with 4 bases left between them. The CDR3 totals 13 residues. In DNA form, the CDR3 reads TGTGCCAGCTCGGGTTCTGGGGCCAACGTCCTGACTTTC. Translated: CASSGSGANVLTF.

This clone was seen more than once but under ten times. The rearrangement uses TRBV30 and TRBJ2-3; 10 bases are shared with TRBD2. The CDR3 spans 18 residues. With 2 bases clipped from V and 0 bases from J, the junction kept 11 bases outside the gene matches. Germline values: CDR1 GTSNPN, CDR2 SVGIG (reference sequence). CDR3 bases: TGTGCCTGGAGTATCCGGACTAGCGGCCTTACTAGCACAGATACGCAGTATTTT. Translation gives CAWSIRTSGLTSTDTQYF.

The chain links TRBV28 to TRBJ1-1; possible D gene TRBD1, 6 bases. CDR3 size: 13 residues. Germline CDR1 reads MDHEN; CDR2 reads SYDVKM. With 5 bases removed from V and 10 bases from J, the gap between germline ends came to 17 bases. CDR3: CASSIPGTKGAFF. The CDR3 DNA reads as TGTGCCAGCAGTATTCCCGGGACAAAGGGAGCTTTCTTT.

V is TRBV29-1 and J is TRBJ2-3; TRBD2 is a possible D gene (6 bases). The CDR3 is made up of 14 amino acids. Trimming cost V 6 bases and J 0 bases, with 13 bases left between them. CDR1 and CDR2 from the germline V gene are SQVTM and ANQGSEA. CDR3 DNA sequence: TGCAGCGTCGGGAGACAGACTAGCACAGATACGCAGTATTTT. This codes for CSVGRQTSTDTQYF.

This chain links TRBV5-5 with TRBJ2-1; 7 bases are shared with TRBD2. The CDR3 has 16 residues. V shed 0 bases and J 4 bases; nucleotides not matched to a gene: 7. The germline V gene has CDR1 SGHKS and CDR2 YYEKEE (reference sequence). In DNA form, the CDR3 reads TGTGCCAGCAGCTTGGCCGCGGGAGCTAAGTACAATGAGCAGTTCTTC. This translates into CASSLAAGAKYNEQFF.

This clone occurred once. This chain joins TRBV7-8 and TRBJ2-3; 10 bases are a match to TRBD2. Trimming at V came to 2 bases and at J to 2 bases, leaving 1 base not matched to a gene. Germline-derived CDR1 and CDR2 are SGHVS and FQNEAQ. CDR3 length: 15 residues. In DNA form, the CDR3 reads TGTGCCAGCAGCTTACTAGCGGGAGTCACAGATACGCAGTATTTT. Translating gives CASSLLAGVTDTQYF.

This chain joins TRBV10-1 and TRBJ2-1; possible D gene TRBD2, 6 bases. Germline V gives CDR1 WNHNN, CDR2 SYGVQD (reference sequence). The V and J ends lost 8 bases and 7 bases respectively, with 12 bases between them. The CDR3 covers 12 residues. CDR3 amino acids: CASGRDSNEQFF. CDR3 coding DNA: TGCGCCAGCGGCCGGGACTCTAATGAGCAGTTCTTC.

The V gene is TRBV10-3, the J gene TRBJ1-2, with D uncertain. V gave up 3 bases and J gave up 4 bases, with 12 bases separating them. The CDR3 is 14 amino acids. Germline CDR1 reads ENHRY; CDR2 reads SYGVKD. In DNA, the CDR3 is TGTGCCATCAGTGATGGGCAGAAACTCTATGGCTACACCTTC. This translates into CAISDGQKLYGYTF.

This clone was counted once. The chain couples TRBV29-1 to TRBJ2-2, with 8 bases matching TRBD2. With 8 bases clipped from V and 4 bases from J, the junction kept 18 bases outside the gene matches. The CDR3 spans 17 residues. In germline, CDR1 is SQVTM, CDR2 ANQGSEA. The CDR3 DNA follows: TGCAGCCCCGGAACGAGCGGGAGAAGCTGGAGCACCGGGGAGCTGTTTTTT. Protein sequence: CSPGTSGRSWSTGELFF.

V usage is TRBV3-1 (or the pseudogene TRBV3-2) and J usage is TRBJ2-3, with D maybe TRBD2 (6 bases). Trimming removed 5 bases from V and 4 bases from J, with 16 bases in between. CDR1 LGHDT and CDR2 YNNKEL come from the germline V gene (reference sequence). This CDR3 contains 15 residues. The CDR3 nucleotides read TGTGCCAGCAGCTCATCCGGGGACTTTTCAGATACGCAGTATTTT. Translating gives CASSSSGDFSDTQYF.

J is TRBJ2-1 and V is TRBV27; TRBD2 agrees at 13 bases. This CDR3 spans 15 amino acids. Germline CDR1 and CDR2: MNHEY and SMNVEV (reference sequence). V was clipped by 6 bases and J by 7 bases; unmatched bases: 6. The CDR3 nucleotides are TGTGCCAGCAGGGGACTAGCGGGAATTGTTAATGAGCAGTTCTTC. Translating gives CASRGLAGIVNEQFF.

This sequence joins TRBV7-9 and TRBJ2-1; D uncertain. V was pared by 5 bases and J by 4 bases, with 15 bases between. The CDR3 covers 15 residues. Germline CDR1 is SEHNR and CDR2 is FQNEAQ (reference sequence). CDR3: CASSPAPSGYNEQFF. Written as DNA, the CDR3 is TGTGCCAGCAGCCCAGCCCCCTCTGGTTACAATGAGCAGTTCTTC.

This chain connects TRBV10-3 to TRBJ1-5, with a possible D match to TRBD1 (5 bases). This CDR3 has 14 residues. Trimming removed 7 bases at V and 2 bases at J, with 12 bases between. Per the germline V gene, CDR1 is ENHRY and CDR2 is SYGVKD. The DNA of the CDR3 is TGTGCCATCAAGCCCCAGGGCGGCAATCAGCCCCAGCATTTT. It yields the protein CAIKPQGGNQPQHF.

The V gene is TRBV6-6, the J gene TRBJ1-2, with D unclear. The CDR3 spans 14 residues. The ends were cut back, 2 bases at V and 8 bases at J, with 15 bases in the middle. Per germline, CDR1 MNHNY and CDR2 SVGAGI (reference sequence). The CDR3, as DNA: TGTGCCAGCAGTTACAACCCGGCTGCTGCGGGCTACACCTTC. It is translated as CASSYNPAAAGYTF.

The CDR3 loop reads CASSPEGDTGELFF. The CDR3 region has the DNA TGTGCCAGCAGCCCAGAGGGGGACACCGGGGAGCTGTTTTTT. The genes are TRBV9 and TRBJ2-2, with D possibly matching TRBD1 (6 bases). The CDR3 extends over 14 amino acids. From germline, CDR1 is SGDLS and CDR2 YYNGEE. Trimming removed 4 bases at V and 3 bases at J, with 10 bases between. The full variable domain, rest sourced from reference TRBV9 and TRBJ2-2, is DSGVTQTPKHLITATGQRVTLRCSPRSGDLSVYWYQQSLDQGLQFLIQYYNGEERAKGNILERFSAQQFPDLHSELNLSSLELGDSALYFCASSPEGDTGELFFGEGSRLTVL.